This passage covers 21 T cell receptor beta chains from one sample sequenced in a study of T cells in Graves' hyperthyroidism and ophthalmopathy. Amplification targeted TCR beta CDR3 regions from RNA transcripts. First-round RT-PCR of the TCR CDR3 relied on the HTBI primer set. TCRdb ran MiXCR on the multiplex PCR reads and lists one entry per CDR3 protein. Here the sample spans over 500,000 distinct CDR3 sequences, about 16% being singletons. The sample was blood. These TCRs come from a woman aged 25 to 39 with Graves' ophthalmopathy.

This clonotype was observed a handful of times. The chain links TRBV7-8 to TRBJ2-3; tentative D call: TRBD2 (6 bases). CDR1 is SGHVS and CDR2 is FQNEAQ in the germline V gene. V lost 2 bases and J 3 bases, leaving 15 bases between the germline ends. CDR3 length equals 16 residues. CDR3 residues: CASSLLLRELTDTQYF. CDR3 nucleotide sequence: TGTGCCAGCAGCTTACTTCTTCGGGAGCTTACAGATACGCAGTATTTT.

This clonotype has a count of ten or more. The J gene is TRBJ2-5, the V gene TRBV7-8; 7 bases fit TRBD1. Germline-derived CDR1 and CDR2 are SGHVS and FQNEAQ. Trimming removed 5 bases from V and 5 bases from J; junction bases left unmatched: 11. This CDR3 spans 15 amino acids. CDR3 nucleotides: TGTGCCAGCAGCCACCGACAGGGCCTGGCGGAGACCCAGTACTTC. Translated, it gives CASSHRQGLAETQYF.

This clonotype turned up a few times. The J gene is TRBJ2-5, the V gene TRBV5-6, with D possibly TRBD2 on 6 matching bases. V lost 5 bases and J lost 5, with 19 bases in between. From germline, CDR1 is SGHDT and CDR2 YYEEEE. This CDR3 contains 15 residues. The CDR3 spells CASSPSPGGVETQYF. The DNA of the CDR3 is TGTGCCAGCAGTCCTTCCCCAGGAGGGGTGGAGACCCAGTACTTC.

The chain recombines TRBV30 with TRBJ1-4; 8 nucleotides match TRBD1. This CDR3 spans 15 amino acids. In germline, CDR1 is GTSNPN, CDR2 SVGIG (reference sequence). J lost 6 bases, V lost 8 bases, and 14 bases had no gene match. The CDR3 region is CAQGGSQGAYEKLFF. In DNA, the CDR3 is TGTGCCCAAGGAGGGTCCCAGGGGGCTTATGAAAAACTGTTTTTT.

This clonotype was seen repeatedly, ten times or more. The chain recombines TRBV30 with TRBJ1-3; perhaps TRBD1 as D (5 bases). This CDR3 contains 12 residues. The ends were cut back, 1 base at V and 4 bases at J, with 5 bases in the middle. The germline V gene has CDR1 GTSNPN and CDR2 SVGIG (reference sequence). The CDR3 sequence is CAWSGGGNTIYF. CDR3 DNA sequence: TGTGCCTGGAGTGGGGGCGGAAACACCATATATTTT. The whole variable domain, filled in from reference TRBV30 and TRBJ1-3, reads SQTIHQWPATLVQPVGSPLSLECTVEGTSNPNLYWYRQAAGRGLQLLFYSVGIGQISSEVPQNLSASRPQDRQFILSSKKLLLSDSGFYLCAWSGGGNTIYFGEGSWLTVV.

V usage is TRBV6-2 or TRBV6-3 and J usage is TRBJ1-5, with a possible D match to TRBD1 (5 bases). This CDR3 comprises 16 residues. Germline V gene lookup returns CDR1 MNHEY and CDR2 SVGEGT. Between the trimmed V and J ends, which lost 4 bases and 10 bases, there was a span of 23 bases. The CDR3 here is CASSSYGGGAWGPQHF. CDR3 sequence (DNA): TGTGCCAGCAGTTCCTACGGGGGGGGTGCCTGGGGCCCCCAGCATTTT.

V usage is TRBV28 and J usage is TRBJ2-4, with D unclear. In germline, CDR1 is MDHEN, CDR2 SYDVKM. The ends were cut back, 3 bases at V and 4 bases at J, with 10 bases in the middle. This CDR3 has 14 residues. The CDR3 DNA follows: TGTGCCAGCAGTTTTCAGTCTGGGAAAAACATTCAGTACTTC. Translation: CASSFQSGKNIQYF.

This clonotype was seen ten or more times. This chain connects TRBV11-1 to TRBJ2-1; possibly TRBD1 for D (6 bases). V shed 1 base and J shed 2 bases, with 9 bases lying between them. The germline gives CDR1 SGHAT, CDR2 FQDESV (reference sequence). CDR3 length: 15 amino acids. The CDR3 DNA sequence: TGTGCCAGCAGCTTAGACAGGGTTACCTACAATGAGCAGTTCTTC. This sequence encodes CASSLDRVTYNEQFF.

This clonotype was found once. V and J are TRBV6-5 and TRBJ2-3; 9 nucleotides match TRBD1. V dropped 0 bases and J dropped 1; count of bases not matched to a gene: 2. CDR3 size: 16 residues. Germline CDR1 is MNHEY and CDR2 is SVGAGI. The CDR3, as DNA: TGTGCCAGCAGTTACTCACAGGGGGCTGGCACAGATACGCAGTATTTT. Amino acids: CASSYSQGAGTDTQYF.

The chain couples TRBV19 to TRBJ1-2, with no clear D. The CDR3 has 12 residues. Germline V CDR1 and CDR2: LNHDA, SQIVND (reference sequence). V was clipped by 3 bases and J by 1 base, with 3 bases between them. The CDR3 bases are TGTGCCAGTAGTATGCGTAACTATGGCTACACCTTC. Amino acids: CASSMRNYGYTF. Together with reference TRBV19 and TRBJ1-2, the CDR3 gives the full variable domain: DGGITQSPKYLFRKEGQNVTLSCEQNLNHDAMYWYRQDPGQGLRLIYYSQIVNDFQKGDIAEGYSVSREKKESFPLTVTSAQKNPTAFYLCASSMRNYGYTFGSGTRLTVV.

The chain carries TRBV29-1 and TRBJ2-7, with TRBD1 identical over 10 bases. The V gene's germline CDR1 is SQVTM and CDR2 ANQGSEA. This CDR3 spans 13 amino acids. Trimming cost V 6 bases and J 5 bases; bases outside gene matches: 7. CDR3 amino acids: CSVAGQGEDEQYF. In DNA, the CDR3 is TGCAGCGTAGCTGGACAGGGGGAGGACGAGCAGTACTTC.

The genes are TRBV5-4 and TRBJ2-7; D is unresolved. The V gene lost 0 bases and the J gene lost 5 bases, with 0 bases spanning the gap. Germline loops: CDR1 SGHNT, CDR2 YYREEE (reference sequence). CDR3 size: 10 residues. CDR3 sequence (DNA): TGTGCCAGCAGCTTGGACGAGCAGTACTTC. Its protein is CASSLDEQYF.

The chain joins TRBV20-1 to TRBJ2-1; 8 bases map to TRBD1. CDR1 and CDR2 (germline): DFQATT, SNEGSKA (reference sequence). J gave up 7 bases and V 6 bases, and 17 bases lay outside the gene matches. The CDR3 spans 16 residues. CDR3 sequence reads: CSAAQGVATIGNEQFF. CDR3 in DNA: TGCAGTGCGGCACAGGGGGTCGCGACCATAGGGAATGAGCAGTTCTTC.

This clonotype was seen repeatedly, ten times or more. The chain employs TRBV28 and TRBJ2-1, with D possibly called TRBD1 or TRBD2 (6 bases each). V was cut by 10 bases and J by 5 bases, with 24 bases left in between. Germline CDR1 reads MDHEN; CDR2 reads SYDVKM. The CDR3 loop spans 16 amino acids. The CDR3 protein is CAIEPGGGTGNNEQFF. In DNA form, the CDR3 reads TGTGCCATCGAACCTGGGGGCGGGACTGGGAACAATGAGCAGTTCTTC.

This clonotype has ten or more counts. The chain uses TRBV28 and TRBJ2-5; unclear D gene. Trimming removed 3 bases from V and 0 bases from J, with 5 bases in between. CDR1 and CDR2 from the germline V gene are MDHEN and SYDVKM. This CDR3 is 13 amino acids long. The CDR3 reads CASSFTDQETQYF. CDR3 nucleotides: TGTGCCAGCAGTTTTACAGACCAAGAGACCCAGTACTTC.

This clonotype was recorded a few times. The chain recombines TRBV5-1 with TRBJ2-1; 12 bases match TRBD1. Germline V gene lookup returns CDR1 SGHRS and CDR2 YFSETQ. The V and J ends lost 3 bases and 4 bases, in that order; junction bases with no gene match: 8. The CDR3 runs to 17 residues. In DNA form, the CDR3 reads TGCGCCAGCAGCTACGCCGGGACAGGGGGCATTTACAATGAGCAGTTCTTC. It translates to CASSYAGTGGIYNEQFF.

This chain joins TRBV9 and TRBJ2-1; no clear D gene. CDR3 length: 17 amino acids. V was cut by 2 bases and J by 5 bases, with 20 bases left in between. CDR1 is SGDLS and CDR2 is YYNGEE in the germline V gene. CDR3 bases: TGTGCCAGCAGCGTGGCCCCGGCGAGACAACTGAACAATGAGCAGTTCTTC. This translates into CASSVAPARQLNNEQFF. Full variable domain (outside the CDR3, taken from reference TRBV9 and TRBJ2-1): DSGVTQTPKHLITATGQRVTLRCSPRSGDLSVYWYQQSLDQGLQFLIQYYNGEERAKGNILERFSAQQFPDLHSELNLSSLELGDSALYFCASSVAPARQLNNEQFFGPGTRLTVL.

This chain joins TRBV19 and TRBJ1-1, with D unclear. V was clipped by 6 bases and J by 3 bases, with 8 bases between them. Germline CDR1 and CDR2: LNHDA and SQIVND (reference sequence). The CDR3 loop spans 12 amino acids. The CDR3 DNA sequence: TGTGCCAGTAGGATGTGGGACACTGAAGCTTTCTTT. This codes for CASRMWDTEAFF.

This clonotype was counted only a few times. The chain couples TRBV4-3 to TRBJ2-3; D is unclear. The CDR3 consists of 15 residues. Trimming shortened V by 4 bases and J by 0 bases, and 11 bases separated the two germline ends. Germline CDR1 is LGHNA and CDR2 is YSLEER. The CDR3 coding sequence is TGCGCCAGCAGCCCAACAGCGCGGAGCACAGATACGCAGTATTTT. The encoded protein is CASSPTARSTDTQYF.

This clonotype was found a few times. CDR3 sequence: CASSFQGARYGYTF. The CDR3 DNA is TGTGCCAGCAGTTTTCAGGGGGCGCGGTATGGCTACACCTTC. This sequence joins TRBV27 and TRBJ1-2; 8 nucleotides match TRBD1. The CDR3 length is 14 residues. Germline-derived CDR1 and CDR2 are MNHEY and SMNVEV (reference sequence). V lost 3 bases and J lost 5; bases outside the gene matches: 5.

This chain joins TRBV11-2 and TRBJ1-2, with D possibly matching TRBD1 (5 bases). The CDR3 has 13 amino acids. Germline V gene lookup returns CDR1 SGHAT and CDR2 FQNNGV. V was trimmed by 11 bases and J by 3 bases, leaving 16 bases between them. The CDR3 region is CAPGAREDYGYTF. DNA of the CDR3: TGTGCCCCCGGGGCCAGGGAAGACTATGGCTACACCTTC. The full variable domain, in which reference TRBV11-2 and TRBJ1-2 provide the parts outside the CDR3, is EAGVAQSPRYKIIEKRQSVAFWCNPISGHATLYWYQQILGQGPKLLIQFQNNGVVDDSQLPKDRFSAERLKGVDSTLKIQPAKLEDSAVYLCAPGAREDYGYTFGSGTRLTVV.